The clone carrying this T cell receptor beta chain was seen just once. These data come from a study of blood T cell repertoires in COVID-19. The assay was immunoSEQ multiplex PCR, and TCRdb's table has in-frame clones only and misses some. The profile shows 360,000 or so clones, around nine tenths of them singletons. The CDR3 is made up of 15 amino acids. Germline V gene sequence: CDR1 LNHDA, CDR2 SQIVND (reference sequence). The V gene end was trimmed by 6 bases and the J gene end by 6 bases; junction bases not matched to a gene: 11. Material: PBMCs or T cells enriched from blood (not recorded which). The sequence was collected from a woman aged 25-40 years who had been exposed to COVID-19. The V call is TRBV19, the J call TRBJ1-5; 7 nucleotides line up with TRBD1. As DNA, the CDR3 is TGTGCCAGTAGCCTTACGACAGGGTACCGTCAGCCCCAGCATTTT. This translates into CASSLTTGYRQPQHF.